This T cell receptor (beta chain) comes out of a study of T cells in Graves' hyperthyroidism and ophthalmopathy. Findings of the study overall: Through a model of 13 V-J features, ophthalmopathy was separated from stable hyperthyroidism. It was a median around 6 months before onset that the model predicted ophthalmopathy.

The study excluded patients with uncontrolled infection, other autoimmune disease, pregnancy or lactation. The study based diagnoses on clinical symptoms, serum thyroxine and TRAb, thyroid ultrasound and orbital computed tomography. Turning to this clonotype: Its antigen is not known.

From RNA transcripts, TCR beta CDR3 regions were amplified. When the TCR CDR3 underwent first-round RT-PCR, the HTBI primer set was used. In TCRdb, the multiplex PCR reads were re-called with MiXCR into one record per CDR3 protein. Among about 640,000 distinct CDR3 sequences, around 20% were seen once, and the ten largest hold roughly 30%. The CDR3 covers 13 residues. The V gene lost 3 bases and the J gene lost 4 bases, with 10 bases spanning the gap. CDR1 DFQATT and CDR2 SNEGSKA come from the germline V gene (reference sequence). Sequencing was done on a sample of blood. The sequence was obtained from a man aged 25 to 45 with Graves' ophthalmopathy. The rearrangement joins TRBV20-1 to TRBJ1-5; D not certain. The CDR3 loop reads CSAREAPNQPQHF. As DNA, the CDR3 is TGCAGTGCTAGGGAGGCCCCGAATCAGCCCCAGCATTTT.